The 11 T cell receptor beta chains below were found in one sample sequenced in a study of blood T cell repertoires in COVID-19. Libraries were prepared by immunoSEQ multiplex PCR; TCRdb keeps only in-frame clonotypes and omits some of them. The profile covers around 24,000 clones, with approximately 88% appearing a single time and approximately 29% taken by the ten largest. Material for sequencing was peripheral blood. These receptors all stem from a woman between 65 and 79 years old with active COVID-19.

The chain employs TRBV5-1 and TRBJ2-3, with D perhaps matching TRBD2 (7 bases). Germline V lookup: CDR1 SGHRS, CDR2 YFSETQ. This CDR3 comprises 14 residues. V lost 3 bases and J 2 bases, leaving 10 bases between the germline ends. CDR3 nucleotides: TGCGCCAGCAGCTGGGGGGGCGTCACAGATACGCAGTATTTT. Protein sequence: CASSWGGVTDTQYF. The whole variable domain, filled in from reference TRBV5-1 and TRBJ2-3, reads KAGVTQTPRYLIKTRGQQVTLSCSPISGHRSVSWYQQTPGQGLQFLFEYFSETQRNKGNFPGRFSGRQFSNSRSEMNVSTLELGDSALYLCASSWGGVTDTQYFGPGTRLTVL.

The V gene is TRBV15, the J gene TRBJ2-1; no firm D call. V lost 2 bases and J 0 bases, leaving 14 bases between the germline ends. CDR3 length: 17 residues. In germline, CDR1 is LNHNV, CDR2 YYDKDF (reference sequence). CDR3 amino acids: CATSRSPTPSSYNEQFF. In nucleotides, the CDR3 is TGTGCCACCAGCAGATCCCCGACTCCTAGCTCCTACAATGAGCAGTTCTTC.

The genes are TRBV5-1 and TRBJ1-2; TRBD1 aligns across 11 bases. From germline, CDR1 is SGHRS and CDR2 YFSETQ. V lost 4 bases and J lost 7; bases outside the gene matches: 6. The CDR3 length is 14 residues. CDR3: CASSPGQGAGGYTF. The DNA for the CDR3 is TGCGCCAGCAGCCCCGGACAGGGGGCGGGTGGCTACACCTTC.

This sequence joins TRBV3-1 (or the pseudogene TRBV3-2) and TRBJ2-5, with D possibly TRBD2 on 5 matching bases. V was clipped by 0 bases and J by 2 bases, with 13 bases between them. Germline loops: CDR1 LGHDT, CDR2 YNNKEL (reference sequence). This CDR3 contains 16 residues. As DNA, the CDR3 is TGTGCCAGCAGCCAAGATGGGGTAGCGCTGCAAGAGACCCAGTACTTC. It encodes CASSQDGVALQETQYF.

V and J are TRBV6-6 and TRBJ1-2; a possible D gene is TRBD1 (5 bases). Looked up from germline, CDR1 is MNHNY and CDR2 is SVGAGI (reference sequence). The V and J ends lost 10 bases and 4 bases respectively, with 19 bases between them. This CDR3 contains 14 residues. The CDR3 is CAIKALGPGYGYTF. CDR3 nucleotides: TGTGCCATCAAAGCCCTGGGGCCTGGCTATGGCTACACCTTC.

V is TRBV2 and J is TRBJ1-2, with D perhaps matching TRBD1 (6 bases). Trimming removed 6 bases from V and 7 bases from J, with 18 bases in between. The CDR3 sequence is 14 residues long. Germline V lookup: CDR1 SNHLY, CDR2 FYNNEI. As DNA, the CDR3 is TGTGCCAGCAGCGTACAGGGAGAGGGACGTGGCTACACCTTC. It codes for CASSVQGEGRGYTF.

The rearrangement links TRBV24-1 to TRBJ1-2; TRBD1 might be the D (5 bases). This CDR3 comprises 17 residues. V was cut by 2 bases and J by 4 bases, with 19 bases left in between. Germline assignment: CDR1 KGHDR and CDR2 SFDVKD. DNA of the CDR3: TGTGCCACCAGTGATTCGGCAGGGACGGGGGGTGGCTATGGCTACACCTTC. This encodes CATSDSAGTGGGYGYTF.

In regard to this clone: An end of the junction differs from the germline gene, which may be a read error. The chain links TRBV19 to TRBJ1-4, with TRBD1 as a possible D gene (5 bases). Germline CDR1 is LNHDA and CDR2 is SQIVND (reference sequence). The CDR3 is made up of 13 amino acids. DNA for the CDR3: TGTGCCAGTAATATAGGCGGGGCTGAAAAACTGTTTTTT. It specifies CASNIGGAEKLFF.

V gene TRBV4-1 combines with J gene TRBJ1-2; 7 bases align to TRBD1. The V segment lost 4 bases and the J segment 4 bases; nucleotides outside the gene matches: 6. CDR3 length: 14 amino acids. Germline V gene lookup returns CDR1 MGHRA and CDR2 YSYEKL. CDR3 nucleotide sequence: TGCGCCAGCAGCCCCTGGAGGGGGCCCTATGGCTACACCTTC. Amino acids: CASSPWRGPYGYTF.

This clone was counted between two and nine times. The chain joins TRBV3-1 (or the pseudogene TRBV3-2) to TRBJ2-3; tentatively, D is TRBD2 (5 bases). Trimming removed 1 base from V and 5 bases from J, with 10 bases in between. CDR3 length: 14 amino acids. Germline loops: CDR1 LGHDT, CDR2 YNNKEL (reference sequence). The CDR3 sequence: CASSQVSGIDTQYF. CDR3 DNA sequence: TGTGCCAGCAGCCAAGTGTCCGGGATAGATACGCAGTATTTT.

This rearrangement joins TRBV19 to TRBJ1-6, with 7 bases fitting TRBD1. The germline V gene encodes CDR1 LNHDA and CDR2 SQIVND (reference sequence). This CDR3 is 16 amino acids long. V lost 6 bases and J lost 4; bases outside the gene matches: 9. The CDR3 DNA follows: TGTGCCAGTAGCCCCCTGGCCAGGGGGTATAATTCACCCCTCCACTTT. Protein: CASSPLARGYNSPLHF.